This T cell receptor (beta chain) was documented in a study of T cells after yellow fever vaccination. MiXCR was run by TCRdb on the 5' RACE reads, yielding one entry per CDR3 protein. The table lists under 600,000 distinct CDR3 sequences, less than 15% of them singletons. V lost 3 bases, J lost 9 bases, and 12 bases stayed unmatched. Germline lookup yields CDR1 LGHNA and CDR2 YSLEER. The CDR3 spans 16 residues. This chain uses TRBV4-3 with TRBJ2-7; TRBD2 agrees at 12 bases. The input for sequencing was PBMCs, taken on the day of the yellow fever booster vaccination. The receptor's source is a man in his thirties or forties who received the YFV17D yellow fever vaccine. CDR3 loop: CASSHRLAGDSYGQYF. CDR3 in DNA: TGCGCCAGCAGCCACAGACTAGCGGGGGACTCGTATGGGCAGTACTTC.